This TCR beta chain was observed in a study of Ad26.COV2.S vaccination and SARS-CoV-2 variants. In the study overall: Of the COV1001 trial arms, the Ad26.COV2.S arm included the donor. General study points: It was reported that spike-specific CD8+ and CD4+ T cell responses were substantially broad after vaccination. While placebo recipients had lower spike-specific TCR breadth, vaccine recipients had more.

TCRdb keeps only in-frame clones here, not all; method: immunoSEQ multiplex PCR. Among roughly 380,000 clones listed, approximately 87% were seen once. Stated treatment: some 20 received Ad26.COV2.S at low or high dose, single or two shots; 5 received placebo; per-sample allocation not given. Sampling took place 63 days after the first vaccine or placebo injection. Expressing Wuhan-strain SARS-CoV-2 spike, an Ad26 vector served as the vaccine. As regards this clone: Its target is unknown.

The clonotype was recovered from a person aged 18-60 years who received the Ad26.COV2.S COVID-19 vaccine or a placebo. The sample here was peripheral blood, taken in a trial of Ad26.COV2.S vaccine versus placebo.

CDR3 in DNA: TGTGCCAGCAGTACCGGACAGGGAACTAACTATGGCTACACCTTC. Its protein is CASSTGQGTNYGYTF. The rearrangement uses TRBV6-2 or TRBV6-3 and TRBJ1-2; the match to TRBD1 covers 8 bases. CDR3 length: 15 residues. Trimming removed 5 bases from V and 0 bases from J; junction bases left unmatched: 5. CDR1 is MNHEY and CDR2 is SVGEGT in the germline V gene.